These 18 T cell receptor beta chains came from one sample sequenced in a study of shared clonotypes between healthy human individuals. The method was immunoSEQ multiplex PCR; TCRdb's version includes in-frame clones alone and lacks a portion of them. The sample holds around 2.1 million clones, roughly 91% seen once. Positive CCR7 selection of CD45RO-negative cells yielded the naive CD8 cells, and terminally differentiated effector memory CD45RA+ cells were excluded. Sequencing was done on a sample of naive CD8+ T cells from PBMCs. The receptor source for this set is a man aged 18 to 29 in good health. Some clones in this sample may be carry-over from other donors' samples.

The gene calls are TRBV28 and TRBJ2-5, with 8 positions matching TRBD2. The CDR3 covers 15 residues. Germline assignment: CDR1 MDHEN and CDR2 SYDVKM. V gave up 3 bases and J gave up 4 bases; unmatched junction bases: 7. The DNA of the CDR3 is TGTGCCAGCAGTTTTCGGGGACTAGGGGGAGAGACCCAGTACTTC. Amino acids: CASSFRGLGGETQYF.

This clone was found once. V is TRBV7-3 and J is TRBJ2-2; 9 bases agree with TRBD1. V was pared by 5 bases and J by 0 bases, with 7 bases of the junction left unmatched. Per the germline V gene, CDR1 is SGHTA and CDR2 is FQGTGA. The CDR3 loop spans 17 amino acids. This CDR3 is CASSPTGGPSNTGELFF. CDR3 nucleotide sequence: TGTGCCAGCAGCCCAACAGGGGGCCCCTCGAACACCGGGGAGCTGTTTTTT. The full variable domain, completed using reference TRBV7-3 and TRBJ2-2, is GAGVSQTPSNKVTEKGKYVELRCDPISGHTALYWYRQSLGQGPEFLIYFQGTGAADDSGLPNDRFFAVRPEGSVSTLKIQRTERGDSAVYLCASSPTGGPSNTGELFFGEGSRLTVL.

This sequence joins TRBV28 and TRBJ1-1, with no clear D. CDR1 and CDR2 from the germline V gene are MDHEN and SYDVKM. The CDR3 loop spans 16 amino acids. V was pared by 6 bases and J by 0 bases, with 17 bases between. The CDR3 region is CASSLPGTTMNTEAFF. The DNA of the CDR3 is TGTGCCAGCAGCCTCCCCGGCACCACAATGAACACTGAAGCTTTCTTT.

The rearrangement links TRBV21-1 to TRBJ2-7; TRBD2, as called in the table, went unchecked against the DNA. TRBV21-1 is reported as a pseudogene. The CDR3 has 17 amino acids. The CDR3 sequence: CASSKEALAGGFYEQYF. The CDR3 DNA sequence: TGTGCCAGCAGCAAAGAGGCACTAGCGGGAGGGTTCTACGAGCAGTACTTC.

The CDR3 bases are TGTGCCAGCCAACAGGGACGGGAGCAGTACTTC. Translating it yields CASQQGREQYF. The J gene is TRBJ2-7, the V gene TRBV27; TRBD1 is a possible D gene (6 bases). The CDR3 loop spans 11 amino acids. Germline V CDR1 and CDR2: MNHEY, SMNVEV (reference sequence). V lost 8 bases and J 7 bases, leaving 12 bases between the germline ends.

This clone was observed a single time. CDR3 DNA sequence: TGTGCCAGCAGGTTCAGGGTTTTCGGGGAGCTGTTTTTT. Protein sequence: CASRFRVFGELFF. The chain couples TRBV21-1 to TRBJ2-2; the listed D gene, TRBD1, was not tested against the DNA. TRBV21-1 is flagged as a pseudogene. The CDR3 extends over 13 amino acids.

The CDR3 DNA reads TGTGCCAGCAGCCAAGAGGGACAGGGGGCGGCCGAGCAGTACTTC. Translation: CASSQEGQGAAEQYF. This rearrangement joins TRBV14 to TRBJ2-7, with 12 positions matching TRBD1. V shed 0 bases and J 6 bases; nucleotides not matched to a gene: 3. Germline V gene sequence: CDR1 SGHDN, CDR2 FVKESK. This CDR3 region has 15 residues.

The gene calls are TRBV15 and TRBJ2-1; D possibly corresponds to TRBD1 (6 bases). Germline assignment: CDR1 LNHNV and CDR2 YYDKDF (reference sequence). Trimming removed 1 base from V and 0 bases from J, with 16 bases in between. CDR3 length: 18 amino acids. CDR3 nucleotide sequence: TGTGCCACCAGCAGAGGGGCGGCGCTAGGGGGCTCCTACAATGAGCAGTTCTTC. Its translation is CATSRGAALGGSYNEQFF.

In regard to this clone: One end of the junction fails to match germline, which may point to a read error. V usage is TRBV27 and J usage is TRBJ1-1, with D uncertain. Per germline, CDR1 MNHEY and CDR2 SMNVEV (reference sequence). The length of the CDR3 is 15 residues. CDR3 loop: CASSLARSSVRNCLF. The CDR3 coding sequence is TGTGCCAGCAGTTTAGCGCGCAGCTCCGTGCGGAATTGTTTGTTT.

The chain employs TRBV4-3 and TRBJ1-1; D is unresolved. Germline-derived CDR1 and CDR2 are LGHNA and YSLEER. The CDR3 totals 17 residues. V lost 3 bases and J 3 bases, leaving 20 bases between the germline ends. This CDR3 is CASSQDLSEGRDTEAFF. For the CDR3, the DNA is TGCGCCAGCAGCCAGGACCTCAGTGAGGGTCGGGACACTGAAGCTTTCTTT.

This clone is a singleton in its sample. CDR3 protein: CASSDGRVEETQYF. The CDR3 DNA reads TGTGCCAGCAGCGACGGGAGGGTTGAAGAGACCCAGTACTTC. This chain joins TRBV9 and TRBJ2-5, with 8 bases fitting TRBD2. The CDR3 runs to 14 residues. Germline V gene lookup returns CDR1 SGDLS and CDR2 YYNGEE. J gave up 3 bases and V 3 bases, and 4 bases lay outside the gene matches.

J is TRBJ1-1 and V is TRBV29-1; the D gene is possibly TRBD1 (5 bases). The CDR3 is 15 amino acids. The germline V and J ends were trimmed by 0 bases and 6 bases, with 17 bases remaining between them. Germline V gene data show CDR1 as SQVTM and CDR2 as ANQGSEA. In DNA, the CDR3 is TGCAGCGTTGAAGATCCATCGGGGACTATCCCTGAAGCTTTCTTT. Translation gives CSVEDPSGTIPEAFF.

The gene calls are TRBV4-3 and TRBJ2-1; TRBD2 is a possible D gene (7 bases). CDR3 length: 14 amino acids. Germline-derived CDR1 and CDR2 are LGHNA and YSLEER. V was pared by 6 bases and J by 6 bases, with 15 bases between. The CDR3 reads CASSHRGAGNEQFF. The CDR3 DNA is TGCGCCAGCAGTCATCGGGGGGCCGGCAATGAGCAGTTCTTC.

The chain employs TRBV7-9 and TRBJ2-1; no definite D call. Trimming cost V 1 base and J 8 bases, with 15 bases left between them. Germline CDR1 reads SEHNR; CDR2 reads FQNEAQ (reference sequence). This CDR3 is built from 15 residues. The CDR3 here is CASSLDPPFDDEQFF. The CDR3 DNA is TGTGCCAGCAGCTTAGATCCCCCCTTTGACGATGAGCAGTTCTTC.

The gene calls are TRBV10-1 and TRBJ2-1, with D possibly being TRBD1 (7 bases). There are 18 residues in the CDR3. Germline values: CDR1 WNHNN, CDR2 SYGVQD (reference sequence). V was trimmed by 4 bases and J by 5 bases, leaving 24 bases between them. CDR3 nucleotide sequence: TGCGCCAGCAGTGCTTGGGGAAGCAGGGGGGTATCTAACAATGAGCAGTTCTTC. This encodes CASSAWGSRGVSNNEQFF.

The CDR3 sequence is CASRTGNTGELFF. The CDR3 region has the DNA TGTGCCAGCAGGACCGGGAACACCGGGGAGCTGTTTTTT. The chain couples TRBV7-3 to TRBJ2-2; D remains ambiguous. The CDR3 covers 13 residues. Germline V gene lookup returns CDR1 SGHTA and CDR2 FQGTGA. V lost 6 bases and J lost 1, with 6 bases in between.

The chain combines TRBV7-9 with TRBJ2-1, with 13 bases identical to TRBD2. The CDR3 consists of 16 residues. From germline, CDR1 is SEHNR and CDR2 FQNEAQ (reference sequence). V dropped 5 bases and J dropped 7; count of bases not matched to a gene: 8. CDR3 sequence: CASSLKTSGRRNEQFF. For the CDR3, the DNA is TGTGCCAGCAGCCTGAAGACTAGCGGGAGGAGGAATGAGCAGTTCTTC.

The V gene is TRBV5-6, the J gene TRBJ2-7; 11 nucleotides match TRBD1. V trimming: 7 bases; J trimming: 1 base; junction bases outside the gene matches: 1. Germline V gene lookup returns CDR1 SGHDT and CDR2 YYEEEE. This CDR3 spans 13 amino acids. CDR3 DNA sequence: TGTGCCAGCGGGACAGGGGGATCCTACGAGCAGTACTTC. It yields the protein CASGTGGSYEQYF.